This TCR beta chain is drawn from a study of post-analysis software for immune sequencing data. Incorporated into the TCR beta cDNA libraries were unique molecular identifiers, which served to reduce PCR and sequencing biases. A population of about 1 to 11 million T cells gave rise to about 500,000 cDNA molecules. MiXCR, run by TCRdb on the PCR reads, gives a single entry per CDR3 protein. This sample carries hundreds of thousands of distinct CDR3 sequences, approximately 33% of them seen once, and the ten largest clones take around 15%. V shed 0 bases and J 10 bases; nucleotides not matched to a gene: 11. Germline V gives CDR1 SQVTM, CDR2 ANQGSEA. The CDR3 extends over 17 amino acids. Study-wide findings and caveats: F measure showed strong co-clustering of same-batch samples. Patients had higher frequencies than controls of roughly five TRBV segments, including TRBV5-6, TRBV5-1 and TRBV20-1. Multiple sclerosis patients had significantly lower normalized Chao1 diversity than controls.

There are a few counts of this clonotype. Its antigen remains unidentified. Sequencing was carried out using blood. V and J are TRBV29-1 and TRBJ2-1; 14 nucleotides match TRBD2. The origin of this receptor is a girl under 18 with multiple sclerosis. CDR3 nucleotides: TGCAGCGTTGAAGAGGGGACTAGCGGGGGAGTCCCAGGGGAGCAGTTCTTC. Amino acids: CSVEEGTSGGVPGEQFF.